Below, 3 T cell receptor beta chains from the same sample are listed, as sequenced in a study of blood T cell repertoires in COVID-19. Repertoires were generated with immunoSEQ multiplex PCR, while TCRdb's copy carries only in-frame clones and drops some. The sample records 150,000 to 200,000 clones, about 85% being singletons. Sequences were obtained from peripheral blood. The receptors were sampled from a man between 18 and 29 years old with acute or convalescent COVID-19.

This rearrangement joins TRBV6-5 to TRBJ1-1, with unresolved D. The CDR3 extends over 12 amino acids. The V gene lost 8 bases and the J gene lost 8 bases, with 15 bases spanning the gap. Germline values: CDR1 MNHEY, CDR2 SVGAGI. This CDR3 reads CASGKAEGEAFF. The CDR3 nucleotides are TGTGCCAGCGGGAAAGCCGAGGGAGAAGCTTTCTTT.

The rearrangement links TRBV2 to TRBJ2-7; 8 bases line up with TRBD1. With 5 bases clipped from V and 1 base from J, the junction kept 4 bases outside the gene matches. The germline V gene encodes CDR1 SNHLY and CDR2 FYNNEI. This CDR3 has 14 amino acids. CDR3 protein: CASSRTGRSYEQYF. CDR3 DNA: TGTGCCAGCAGTCGGACAGGGAGATCCTACGAGCAGTACTTC.

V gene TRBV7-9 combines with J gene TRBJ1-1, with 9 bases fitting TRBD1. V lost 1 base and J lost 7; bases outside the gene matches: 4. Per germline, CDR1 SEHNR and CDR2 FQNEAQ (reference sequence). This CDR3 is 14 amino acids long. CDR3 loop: CASSLGGQGIEAFF. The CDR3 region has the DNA TGTGCCAGCAGCTTAGGGGGACAGGGTATTGAAGCTTTCTTT.